These 28 T cell receptor beta chains were all obtained from the same sample, sequenced in a study of shared clonotypes between healthy human individuals. TCRdb keeps only in-frame clones here, not all; method: immunoSEQ multiplex PCR. Of about 1.5 million clones listed, 95% to 99% are singletons. Sequenced: naive CD4+ T cells sorted from blood. The subset was: CD45RA+ positively selected. These receptors all come from a man aged 25 to 40 in good health.

The chain couples TRBV28 to TRBJ2-2; 7 bases line up with TRBD1. Germline V gene lookup returns CDR1 MDHEN and CDR2 SYDVKM. This CDR3 has 17 residues. V lost 2 bases and J lost 6; bases outside the gene matches: 12. CDR3 coding DNA: TGTGCCAGCAGTTTAGGCTTACTGACAGGGAGCGCCGGGGAGCTGTTTTTT. Translating gives CASSLGLLTGSAGELFF.

The rearrangement uses TRBV7-2 and TRBJ2-1, with D perhaps matching TRBD1 (6 bases). Trimming took off 6 bases at V and 8 bases at J, with 14 bases between the two ends. CDR1 is SGHTA and CDR2 is FQGNSA in the germline V gene. The CDR3 totals 13 residues. CDR3 DNA: TGTGCCAGCAGGAGACAGGTGGGGGATGAGCAGTTCTTC. It yields the protein CASRRQVGDEQFF.

In the case of this clone: Different DNA sequences within this sample yield the same CDR3. The chain has TRBV5-4 and TRBJ2-5, with 12 positions matching TRBD2. CDR1 and CDR2 (germline): SGHNT, YYREEE (reference sequence). The J segment lost 1 base and the V segment lost 2 bases, leaving 3 bases of the junction unmatched. This CDR3 contains 16 residues. The CDR3 loop reads CASSLGLAGSQETQYF. The CDR3 DNA follows: TGTGCCAGCAGCTTAGGACTAGCGGGGTCCCAAGAGACCCAGTACTTC.

The table lists this clone with a count of one. V and J are TRBV5-1 and TRBJ1-4; weak D call: TRBD1 (6 bases). The germline V and J ends were trimmed by 2 bases and 2 bases, with 10 bases remaining between them. Germline V CDR1 and CDR2: SGHRS, YFSETQ. The CDR3 extends over 15 amino acids. CDR3 nucleotides: TGCGCCAGCAGCTTAAAGAGGGGGACTAATGAAAAACTGTTTTTT. It codes for CASSLKRGTNEKLFF.

Of note for this clone: Other nucleotide sequences from this sample produce the same CDR3. The J gene is TRBJ2-6, the V gene TRBV10-3; no clear D gene. This CDR3 region has 14 residues. With 3 bases removed from V and 0 bases from J, the gap between germline ends came to 3 bases. Germline V gene lookup returns CDR1 ENHRY and CDR2 SYGVKD. In DNA, the CDR3 is TGTGCCATCAGTGAAAGCTCTGGGGCCAACGTCCTGACTTTC. It codes for CAISESSGANVLTF.

The chain is built from TRBV5-1 and TRBJ2-1; D gene unclear. Looked up from germline, CDR1 is SGHRS and CDR2 is YFSETQ. V lost 2 bases to trimming and J lost 8 bases, with 5 bases between them. The CDR3 consists of 11 residues. The CDR3 coding sequence is TGCGCCAGCAGCTTTTTGGATGAGCAGTTCTTC. Residues: CASSFLDEQFF.

V is TRBV2 and J is TRBJ2-7; possible D gene TRBD1, 6 bases. The germline V gene has CDR1 SNHLY and CDR2 FYNNEI. The CDR3 sequence is 13 residues long. V was shortened by 6 bases and J by 4 bases, with 13 bases between the two germline ends. CDR3 in amino acids: CASRTRTAYEQYF. CDR3 sequence (DNA): TGTGCCAGCAGGACCCGGACAGCTTACGAGCAGTACTTC.

V is TRBV5-6 and J is TRBJ2-3; D may be TRBD2 (5 bases). The CDR3 spans 15 residues. The V end was cut by 1 base, the J end by 2 bases, with 11 bases between. Germline V CDR1 and CDR2: SGHDT, YYEEEE. For the CDR3, the DNA is TGTGCCAGCAGCTTGCAGCGGTCGTCCACAGATACGCAGTATTTT. It is translated as CASSLQRSSTDTQYF.

This chain joins TRBV28 and TRBJ1-2, with D maybe TRBD1 (6 bases). The CDR3 totals 12 residues. V gave up 4 bases and J gave up 7 bases, with 10 bases separating them. The germline gives CDR1 MDHEN, CDR2 SYDVKM. The CDR3 protein is CASSYRVSGYTF. CDR3 in DNA: TGTGCCAGCAGTTACAGGGTTTCTGGCTACACCTTC.

The chain couples TRBV29-1 to TRBJ2-7, with 13 nucleotides matching TRBD2. Germline V gives CDR1 SQVTM, CDR2 ANQGSEA. This CDR3 region has 14 residues. The V segment lost 6 bases and the J segment 2 bases; nucleotides outside the gene matches: 4. In DNA form, the CDR3 reads TGCAGCGTCAGGGGACTAGCGGGACCCTACGAGCAGTACTTC. It yields the protein CSVRGLAGPYEQYF.

This chain uses TRBV27 with TRBJ2-5; TRBD2 agrees at 11 bases. With V trimmed by 6 bases and J by 0 bases, 6 bases remained unmatched. CDR1 is MNHEY and CDR2 is SMNVEV in the germline V gene (reference sequence). There are 16 residues in the CDR3. For the CDR3, the DNA is TGTGCCAGCAGGCCCTTGACTAGCGGGAACCAAGAGACCCAGTACTTC. This encodes CASRPLTSGNQETQYF.

The chain combines TRBV27 with TRBJ2-2; D might be TRBD1 (6 bases). The V end lost 6 bases, the J end lost 2 bases, and 13 bases lay between the germline ends. Per germline, CDR1 MNHEY and CDR2 SMNVEV (reference sequence). The CDR3 contains 15 residues. CDR3 sequence reads: CASRLRDKNTGELFF. DNA of the CDR3: TGTGCCAGCAGACTTCGGGACAAAAACACCGGGGAGCTGTTTTTT.

CDR3 DNA sequence: TGCGCCAGCAGCCAAACCGCGCGGTGGGGGCACGCAACTAATGAAAAACTGTTTTTT. This translates into CASSQTARWGHATNEKLFF. V is TRBV4-3 and J is TRBJ1-4; tentative D call: TRBD1 (6 bases). The CDR3 loop spans 19 amino acids. The germline V gene encodes CDR1 LGHNA and CDR2 YSLEER. V was cut by 2 bases and J by 0 bases, with 19 bases left in between.

V and J are TRBV28 and TRBJ2-5; 7 positions agree with TRBD2. Germline assignment: CDR1 MDHEN and CDR2 SYDVKM. The length of the CDR3 is 15 residues. J lost 2 bases, V lost 5 bases, and 8 bases had no gene match. The CDR3 reads CASSLEERGQETQYF. CDR3 nucleotide sequence: TGTGCCAGCAGTCTAGAGGAGCGGGGACAAGAGACCCAGTACTTC.

The chain is built from TRBV29-1 and TRBJ2-5, with D possibly TRBD2 on 7 matching bases. The CDR3 spans 14 residues. CDR1 is SQVTM, CDR2 ANQGSEA, per germline. V lost 7 bases and J lost 4, with 19 bases in between. CDR3 sequence (DNA): TGCAGCGCCACCGGGGGCGGGAGTCCAGAGACCCAGTACTTC. Its translation: CSATGGGSPETQYF.

The chain uses TRBV28 and TRBJ1-5; unclear D gene. CDR3 length: 11 residues. Trimming cost V 8 bases and J 9 bases, with 11 bases left between them. The germline V gene has CDR1 MDHEN and CDR2 SYDVKM. Here the CDR3 reads CASSTSRPQHF. The CDR3 DNA reads TGTGCCAGCTCGACCTCACGGCCCCAGCATTTT.

With respect to this clone: Other DNA sequences of this sample code for an identical CDR3. The rearrangement links TRBV5-1 to TRBJ2-1, with TRBD2 as a possible D gene (6 bases). The CDR3 is 15 residues long. The V gene's germline CDR1 is SGHRS and CDR2 YFSETQ. Trimming shortened V by 4 bases and J by 2 bases, and 13 bases separated the two germline ends. CDR3 sequence: CASSGGGIAYNEQFF. DNA for the CDR3: TGCGCCAGCAGCGGGGGAGGAATCGCCTACAATGAGCAGTTCTTC. The variable domain in full, completed from reference TRBV5-1 and TRBJ2-1, reads KAGVTQTPRYLIKTRGQQVTLSCSPISGHRSVSWYQQTPGQGLQFLFEYFSETQRNKGNFPGRFSGRQFSNSRSEMNVSTLELGDSALYLCASSGGGIAYNEQFFGPGTRLTVL.

The V gene is TRBV19, the J gene TRBJ2-3, with 11 bases aligning to TRBD2. The CDR3 covers 15 residues. Germline V lookup: CDR1 LNHDA, CDR2 SQIVND (reference sequence). V lost 4 bases, J lost 4 bases, and 4 bases stayed unmatched. The CDR3 DNA is TGTGCCAGTAGTACACTAGCGGGAGCCCCAGATACGCAGTATTTT. As protein: CASSTLAGAPDTQYF.

The rearrangement joins TRBV14 to TRBJ2-2, with 10 bases fitting TRBD2. The CDR3 consists of 16 residues. Trimming cost V 5 bases and J 0 bases; bases outside gene matches: 3. Germline assignment: CDR1 SGHDN and CDR2 FVKESK. The CDR3 here is CASSIGLAANTGELFF. As DNA, the CDR3 is TGTGCCAGCAGCATTGGACTAGCGGCGAACACCGGGGAGCTGTTTTTT.

This chain uses TRBV2 with TRBJ2-7; 9 bases agree with TRBD1. The V and J ends lost 6 bases and 6 bases, in that order; junction bases with no gene match: 12. The CDR3 is 15 amino acids. Looked up from germline, CDR1 is SNHLY and CDR2 is FYNNEI. The CDR3 is CASRPGQGRVGEQYF. CDR3 sequence (DNA): TGTGCCAGCAGGCCCGGACAGGGGAGGGTCGGCGAGCAGTACTTC.

In DNA, the CDR3 is TGTGCCAGCAGCCGACAGGGGGGACAGGGGCAGTTCTTC. Translated, it gives CASSRQGGQGQFF. The rearrangement links TRBV14 to TRBJ2-1; 9 bases are shared with TRBD1. The V segment lost 4 bases and the J segment 12 bases; nucleotides outside the gene matches: 7. The CDR3 length is 13 residues. Germline assignment: CDR1 SGHDN and CDR2 FVKESK.

This clone was found once. Here the CDR3 reads CASRGTSGLDTQYF. In DNA, the CDR3 is TGTGCCAGCAGGGGGACTAGCGGCCTAGATACGCAGTATTTT. The V and J genes are TRBV2 and TRBJ2-3; 11 bases match TRBD2. Looked up from germline, CDR1 is SNHLY and CDR2 is FYNNEI. The junction had 4 bases not matched to a gene; V was cut back by 6 bases and J by 5 bases. This CDR3 comprises 14 residues.

This clone appeared once. The same CDR3 arises from other DNA sequences in this sample as well. The J gene is TRBJ2-5, the V gene TRBV7-2, with unresolved D. The germline V and J ends were trimmed by 3 bases and 0 bases, with 2 bases remaining between them. The CDR3 loop spans 12 amino acids. Germline CDR1 is SGHTA and CDR2 is FQGNSA. The CDR3 loop is CASSFNQETQYF. In nucleotides, the CDR3 is TGTGCCAGCAGCTTTAACCAAGAGACCCAGTACTTC.

This chain joins TRBV18 and TRBJ2-7, with 7 bases identical to TRBD1. The CDR3 covers 15 residues. Germline CDR1 and CDR2: KGHSH and LQKENI. V shed 1 base and J 3 bases; nucleotides not matched to a gene: 6. CDR3 nucleotides: TGTGCCAGCTCACCACTGGACAGGCCAATCTACGAGCAGTACTTC. It is translated as CASSPLDRPIYEQYF.

The V gene is TRBV10-2, the J gene TRBJ2-1; TRBD2 agrees at 10 bases. With 4 bases clipped from V and 9 bases from J, the junction kept 6 bases outside the gene matches. CDR1 and CDR2 (germline): WSHSY, SAAADI. This CDR3 has 14 amino acids. The CDR3 spells CASSGLAGRGEQFF. CDR3 bases: TGCGCCAGCAGTGGACTAGCGGGCCGTGGTGAGCAGTTCTTC.

This chain joins TRBV14 and TRBJ2-3; D unresolved. In germline, CDR1 is SGHDN, CDR2 FVKESK. V was shortened by 2 bases and J by 6 bases, with 24 bases between the two germline ends. This CDR3 is 18 amino acids long. The CDR3 coding sequence is TGTGCCAGCAGCCAACGTAAACCATGGGGTGAGCGCGCGGATACGCAGTATTTT. It yields the protein CASSQRKPWGERADTQYF.

The rearrangement uses TRBV10-3 and TRBJ2-5; 7 positions agree with TRBD1. The ends lost 4 bases at V and 4 bases at J; junction bases unmatched: 12. The CDR3 is made up of 16 amino acids. The V gene's germline CDR1 is ENHRY and CDR2 SYGVKD. CDR3 loop: CAISGRDRERGETQYF. In DNA, the CDR3 is TGTGCCATCAGTGGGAGAGACAGGGAGAGGGGAGAGACCCAGTACTTC.

The rearrangement links TRBV27 to TRBJ1-1; TRBD1 agrees at 7 bases. The trim removed 6 bases at V and 5 bases at J, leaving 6 bases unmatched. CDR1 and CDR2 (germline): MNHEY, SMNVEV (reference sequence). The CDR3 length is 13 residues. The CDR3 protein is CASSLQGWTEAFF. Here the CDR3 DNA reads TGTGCCAGCAGCTTACAGGGGTGGACTGAAGCTTTCTTT.